The present entry profiles one TCR beta chain with its context. Its specificity is unknown. V lost 3 bases and J 4 bases, leaving 10 bases between the germline ends. Germline V gene sequence: CDR1 SGHAT, CDR2 FQNNGV. The CDR3 contains 14 residues. PCR used 60 Vbeta primers and 13 Jbeta primers. Generated by immunoSEQ multiplex PCR, the TCRdb table keeps only in-frame clones and is missing some. The sample consists of 190,000 or so clones, 70% to 80% of them appearing once. These data are taken from a study of cytomegalovirus exposure and HLA in healthy donors. Study results and limitations: In a later analysis, an Asian-associated ancestry cluster reportedly showed fewer N-insertions than the roughly 690-donor mean. TCR beta sequences reportedly predicted most subjects' HLA-A and HLA-B alleles accurately. Roughly uniform sequencing depth across donors was assumed, possibly incorrectly. Information on immune exposure was restricted to one variable (CMV serostatus).

The J gene is TRBJ1-5, the V gene TRBV11-2; no clear D gene. The specimen was PBMCs. The TCR was taken from a male donor in good health and CMV-seropositive. The CDR3 DNA sequence: TGTGCCAGCAGCTTCGGATCAGCGAATCAGCCCCAGCATTTT. It codes for CASSFGSANQPQHF.